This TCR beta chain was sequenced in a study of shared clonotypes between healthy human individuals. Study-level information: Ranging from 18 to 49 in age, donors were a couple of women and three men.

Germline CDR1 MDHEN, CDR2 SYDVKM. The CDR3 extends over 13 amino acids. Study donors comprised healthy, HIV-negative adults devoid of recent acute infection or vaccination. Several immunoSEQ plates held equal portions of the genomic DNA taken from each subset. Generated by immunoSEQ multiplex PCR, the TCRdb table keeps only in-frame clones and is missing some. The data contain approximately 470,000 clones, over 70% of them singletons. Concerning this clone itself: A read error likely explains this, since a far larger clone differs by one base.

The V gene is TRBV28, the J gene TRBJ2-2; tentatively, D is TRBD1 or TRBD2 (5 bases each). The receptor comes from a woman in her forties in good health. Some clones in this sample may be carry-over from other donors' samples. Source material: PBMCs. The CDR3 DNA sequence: TGTGCCAGCAGGAGGGGTGGCACCGTGGAGCTGTTTTTT. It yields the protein CASRRGGTVELFF.